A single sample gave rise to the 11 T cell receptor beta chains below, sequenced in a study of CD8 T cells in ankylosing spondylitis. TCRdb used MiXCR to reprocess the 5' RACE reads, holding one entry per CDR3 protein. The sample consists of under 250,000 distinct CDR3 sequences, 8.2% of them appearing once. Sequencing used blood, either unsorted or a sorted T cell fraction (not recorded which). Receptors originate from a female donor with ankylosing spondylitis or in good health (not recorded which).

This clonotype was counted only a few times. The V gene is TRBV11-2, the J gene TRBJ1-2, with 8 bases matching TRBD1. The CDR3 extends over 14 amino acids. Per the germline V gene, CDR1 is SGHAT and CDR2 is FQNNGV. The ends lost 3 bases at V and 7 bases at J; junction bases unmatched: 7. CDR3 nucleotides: TGTGCCAGCAGCTTGACAGGGGAAAAGGTTGGCTACACCTTC. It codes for CASSLTGEKVGYTF.

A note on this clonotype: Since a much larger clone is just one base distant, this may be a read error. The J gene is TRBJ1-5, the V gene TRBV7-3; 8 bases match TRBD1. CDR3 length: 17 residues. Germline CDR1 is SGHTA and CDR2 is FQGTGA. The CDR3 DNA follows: TGTGCCAGCATCTTAAAAGAAGAGGGACAGGTTGGTCAGCCCCAGCATTTT. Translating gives CASILKEEGQVGQPQHF.

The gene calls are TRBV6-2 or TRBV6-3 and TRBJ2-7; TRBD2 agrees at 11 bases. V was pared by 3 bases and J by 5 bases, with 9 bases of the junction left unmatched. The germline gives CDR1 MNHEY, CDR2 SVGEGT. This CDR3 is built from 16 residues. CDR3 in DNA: TGTGCCAGCAGTTATATTCTAGCGGGAGGTCGGGACGAGCAGTACTTC. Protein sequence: CASSYILAGGRDEQYF.

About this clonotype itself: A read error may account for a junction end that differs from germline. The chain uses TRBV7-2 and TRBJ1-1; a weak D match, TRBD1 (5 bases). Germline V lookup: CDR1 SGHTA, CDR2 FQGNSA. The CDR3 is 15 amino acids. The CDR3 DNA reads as TGTGCCAGCAGCCTGTTCGGGACTCAAAACACTGAAGCTTCCTTT. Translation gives CASSLFGTQNTEASF.

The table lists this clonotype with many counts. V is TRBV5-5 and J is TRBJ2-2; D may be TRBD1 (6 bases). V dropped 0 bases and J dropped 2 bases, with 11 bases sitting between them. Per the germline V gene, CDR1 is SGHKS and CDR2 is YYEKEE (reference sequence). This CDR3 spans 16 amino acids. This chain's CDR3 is CASSLAGGINTGELFF. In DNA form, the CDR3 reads TGTGCCAGCAGCTTGGCTGGGGGCATTAACACCGGGGAGCTGTTTTTT.

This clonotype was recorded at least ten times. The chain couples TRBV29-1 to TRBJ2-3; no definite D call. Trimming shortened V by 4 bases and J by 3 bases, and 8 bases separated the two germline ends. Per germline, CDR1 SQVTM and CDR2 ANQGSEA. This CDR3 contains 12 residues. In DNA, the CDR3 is TGCAGCGTTGCGCCGTCGACAGATACGCAGTATTTT. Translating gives CSVAPSTDTQYF.

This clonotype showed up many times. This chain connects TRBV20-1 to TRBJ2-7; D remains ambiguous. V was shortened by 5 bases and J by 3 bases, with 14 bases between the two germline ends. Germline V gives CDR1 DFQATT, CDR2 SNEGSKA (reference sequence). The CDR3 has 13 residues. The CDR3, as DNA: TGCAGTGCTCACCCTGCACGATACTACGAGCAGTACTTC. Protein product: CSAHPARYYEQYF.

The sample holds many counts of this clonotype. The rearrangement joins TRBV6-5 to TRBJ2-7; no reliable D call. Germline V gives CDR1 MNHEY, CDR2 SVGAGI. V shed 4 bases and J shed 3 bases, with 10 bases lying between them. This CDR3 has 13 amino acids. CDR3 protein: CASSFGSFYEQYF. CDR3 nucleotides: TGTGCCAGCAGTTTTGGCAGCTTCTACGAGCAGTACTTC.

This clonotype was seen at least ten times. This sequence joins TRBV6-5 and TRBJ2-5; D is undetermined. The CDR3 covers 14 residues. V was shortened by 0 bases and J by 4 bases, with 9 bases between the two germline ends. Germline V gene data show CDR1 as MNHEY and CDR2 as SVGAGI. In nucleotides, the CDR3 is TGTGCCAGCAGTTACTCGAGAGATGTAGAGACCCAGTACTTC. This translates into CASSYSRDVETQYF.

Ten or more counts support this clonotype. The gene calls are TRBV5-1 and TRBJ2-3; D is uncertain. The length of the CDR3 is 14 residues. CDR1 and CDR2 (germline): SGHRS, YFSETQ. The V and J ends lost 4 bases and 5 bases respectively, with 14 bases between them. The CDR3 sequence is CASSARIGGDTQYF. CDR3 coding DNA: TGCGCCAGCAGCGCCCGGATAGGTGGAGATACGCAGTATTTT.

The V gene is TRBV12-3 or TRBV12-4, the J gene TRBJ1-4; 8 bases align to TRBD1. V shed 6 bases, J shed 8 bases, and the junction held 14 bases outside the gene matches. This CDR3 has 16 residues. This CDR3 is CASSRPGGPTPEKLFF. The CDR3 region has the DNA TGTGCCAGCAGCAGACCAGGGGGCCCTACCCCCGAAAAACTGTTTTTT.